A selection of T cell receptor beta chains follows, all from one sample in a study of memory CD4+ T cells and cytomegalovirus serostatus. Using immunoSEQ multiplex PCR, the repertoire was profiled, and TCRdb retains in-frame clones only, with some absent. The repertoire holds about 56,000 clones, with 82% as singletons. The specimen was memory CD4+ T cells from blood. The receptors derive from an adult in good health and CMV-seronegative. CDR3s include the opening cysteine and the closing phenylalanine or tryptophan. D genes are given only for firm matches. Clone size, where shown, is once, few, many, or a class for clones that have expanded.

D: .
size: .
J: TRBJ1-1
V: TRBV19
CDR3: CASSILSPPEAFF
DNA: TGTGCCAGTAGTATTCTCAGCCCCCCTGAAGCTTTCTTT

D: TRBD1
size: few
J: TRBJ1-2
V: TRBV5-1
CDR3: CASSLMGQGNYGYTF
DNA: TGCGCCAGCAGCTTAATGGGACAGGGAAACTATGGCTACACCTTC

D: TRBD1
size: .
J: TRBJ1-2
V: TRBV19
CDR3: CASSITGVNYGYTF
DNA: TGTGCCAGTAGTATTACAGGGGTTAACTATGGCTACACCTTC

D: TRBD2
size: .
J: TRBJ2-2
V: TRBV19
CDR3: CASSRLAGGSNTGELFF
DNA: TGTGCCAGTAGCCGACTAGCGGGGGGTTCTAACACCGGGGAGCTGTTTTTT

D: .
size: .
J: TRBJ1-5
V: TRBV5-6
CDR3: CASSSSGPYSNQPQHF
DNA: TGTGCCAGCAGCTCGTCAGGGCCTTATAGCAATCAGCCCCAGCATTTT

D: TRBD1
size: .
J: TRBJ1-6
V: TRBV15
CDR3: CATSRVPTGQGKNSPLHF
DNA: TGTGCCACCAGCAGAGTTCCTACGGGACAGGGGAAAAATTCACCCCTCCACTTT

D: .
size: .
J: TRBJ1-1
V: TRBV19
CDR3: CASSTRRYFKNTEAFF
DNA: TGTGCCAGTAGTACCCGAAGGTATTTCAAGAACACTGAAGCTTTCTTT

D: TRBD2
size: few
J: TRBJ2-1
V: TRBV7-2
CDR3: CASSLVFSGGANEQFF
DNA: TGTGCCAGCAGCTTAGTATTTAGCGGGGGGGCGAATGAGCAGTTCTTC

D: .
size: .
J: TRBJ2-3
V: TRBV5-1
CDR3: CASKTDSFTDTQYF
DNA: TGCGCCAGCAAAACAGACAGCTTCACAGATACGCAGTATTTT

D: .
size: .
J: TRBJ2-1
V: TRBV20-1
CDR3: CSMLGVEQFF
DNA: TGCAGTATGTTAGGGGTTGAGCAGTTCTTC

D: .
size: .
J: TRBJ2-7
V: TRBV2
CDR3: CASSERAGGPYEQYF
DNA: TGTGCCAGCAGTGAACGCGCCGGGGGCCCCTACGAGCAGTACTTC